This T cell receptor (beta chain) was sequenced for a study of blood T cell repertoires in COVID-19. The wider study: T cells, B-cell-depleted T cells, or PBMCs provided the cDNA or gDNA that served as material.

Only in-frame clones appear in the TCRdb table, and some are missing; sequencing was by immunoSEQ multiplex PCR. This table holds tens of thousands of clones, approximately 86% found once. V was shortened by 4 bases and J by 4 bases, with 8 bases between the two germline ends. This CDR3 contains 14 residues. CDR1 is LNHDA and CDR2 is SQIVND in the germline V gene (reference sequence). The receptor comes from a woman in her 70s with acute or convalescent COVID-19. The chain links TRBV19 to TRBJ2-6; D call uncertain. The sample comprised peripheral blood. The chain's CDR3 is CASSRAKGANVLTF. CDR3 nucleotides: TGTGCCAGTAGTAGAGCAAAGGGGGCCAACGTCCTGACTTTC.